A selection of T cell receptor beta chains follows, all from one sample in a study of blood T cell repertoires in COVID-19. Generated by immunoSEQ multiplex PCR, the TCRdb table keeps only in-frame clones and is missing some. The sample consists of some 62,000 clones, roughly 80% of them appearing once. The source material was PBMCs or T cells enriched from blood (not recorded which). Receptors were obtained from a woman aged 40-49 years with acute COVID-19. The CDR3 runs from the conserved cysteine through the conserved F or W. Each record gives: D gene, V gene, J gene, clone size, CDR3 protein, CDR3 DNA. D genes are given only for firm matches. Size tells how often a clone was seen (once, few, many) or the class of an expanded clone, and some rows leave it out.

d_gene: NA; v_gene: TRBV6-5; j_gene: TRBJ2-7; abundance: NA; CDR3aa: CASMDPGQTYEQYF; CDR3nt: TGTGCCAGCATGGACCCGGGACAAACCTACGAGCAGTACTTC
d_gene: NA; v_gene: TRBV28; j_gene: TRBJ1-5; abundance: NA; CDR3aa: CASSWDRGGQPQHF; CDR3nt: TGTGCCAGCAGTTGGGACCGGGGGGGACAGCCCCAGCATTTT
d_gene: NA; v_gene: TRBV27; j_gene: TRBJ1-5; abundance: NA; CDR3aa: CASSLMGPSNQPQHF; CDR3nt: TGTGCCAGCAGTTTAATGGGGCCTAGCAATCAGCCCCAGCATTTT
d_gene: TRBD1; v_gene: TRBV28; j_gene: TRBJ1-5; abundance: large; CDR3aa: CASSSNRGQDQPQHF; CDR3nt: TGTGCCAGCAGTAGTAACAGGGGGCAGGATCAGCCCCAGCATTTT
d_gene: TRBD1; v_gene: TRBV5-1; j_gene: TRBJ2-2; abundance: NA; CDR3aa: CASSQRQGASGELFF; CDR3nt: TGCGCCAGCAGCCAAAGACAGGGCGCGTCCGGGGAGCTGTTTTTT
d_gene: NA; v_gene: TRBV18; j_gene: TRBJ1-2; abundance: NA; CDR3aa: CASSPPVQNYGYTF; CDR3nt: TGTGCCAGCTCACCACCGGTACAGAACTATGGCTACACCTTC
d_gene: TRBD2; v_gene: TRBV6-1; j_gene: TRBJ2-7; abundance: NA; CDR3aa: CASRTSGSYEQYF; CDR3nt: TGTGCCAGCAGGACTAGCGGGAGTTACGAGCAGTACTTC
d_gene: NA; v_gene: TRBV12-3/TRBV12-4; j_gene: TRBJ2-7; abundance: NA; CDR3aa: CASSQTGPEQYF; CDR3nt: TGTGCCAGCAGTCAAACAGGTCCCGAGCAGTACTTC
d_gene: NA; v_gene: TRBV27; j_gene: TRBJ1-5; abundance: few; CDR3aa: CASSLTGGPLNQPQHF; CDR3nt: TGTGCCAGCAGTCTAACCGGGGGTCCACTCAATCAGCCCCAGCATTTT
d_gene: TRBD1; v_gene: TRBV19; j_gene: TRBJ1-1; abundance: NA; CDR3aa: CASSRQGLTEAFF; CDR3nt: TGTGCCAGTAGCCGACAGGGGCTCACTGAAGCTTTCTTT
d_gene: TRBD2; v_gene: TRBV24-1; j_gene: TRBJ2-1; abundance: once; CDR3aa: CATSDPGLAGGGEQFF; CDR3nt: TGTGCCACCAGTGACCCGGGACTAGCGGGAGGCGGGGAGCAGTTCTTC
d_gene: NA; v_gene: TRBV5-1; j_gene: TRBJ1-2; abundance: NA; CDR3aa: CASSQRTEDYGYTF; CDR3nt: TGCGCCAGCAGCCAACGGACAGAGGACTATGGCTACACCTTC
d_gene: NA; v_gene: TRBV19; j_gene: TRBJ1-2; abundance: NA; CDR3aa: CASSSAQASFYGYTF; CDR3nt: TGTGCCAGTAGTTCGGCGCAGGCGTCTTTCTATGGCTACACCTTC
d_gene: TRBD1; v_gene: TRBV19; j_gene: TRBJ1-4; abundance: NA; CDR3aa: CASRLDRATNEKLFF; CDR3nt: TGTGCCAGTAGACTCGACAGGGCAACTAATGAAAAACTGTTTTTT
d_gene: NA; v_gene: TRBV5-1; j_gene: TRBJ1-1; abundance: NA; CDR3aa: CASSPSPDRMNTEAFF; CDR3nt: TGCGCCAGCAGCCCTTCCCCAGACAGGATGAACACTGAAGCTTTCTTT
d_gene: TRBD2; v_gene: TRBV5-4; j_gene: TRBJ2-5; abundance: NA; CDR3aa: CASSMGTSGGAPKQTQYF; CDR3nt: TGTGCCAGCAGCATGGGGACTAGCGGGGGAGCCCCGAAGCAGACCCAGTACTTC
d_gene: TRBD1; v_gene: TRBV19; j_gene: TRBJ1-3; abundance: NA; CDR3aa: CASRVGTALDPLSGNTIYF; CDR3nt: TGTGCCAGTAGAGTCGGGACAGCTCTGGACCCTCTCTCTGGAAACACCATATATTTT
d_gene: NA; v_gene: TRBV21-1; j_gene: TRBJ1-3; abundance: NA; CDR3aa: CASSDKAVNPGNTIYF; CDR3nt: TGTGCCAGCAGCGATAAAGCGGTAAATCCTGGAAACACCATATATTTT
d_gene: NA; v_gene: TRBV10-2; j_gene: TRBJ1-5; abundance: NA; CDR3aa: CASNKDSLGNQPQHF; CDR3nt: TGCGCCAGCAATAAGGACAGTCTGGGGAATCAGCCCCAGCATTTT
d_gene: TRBD1; v_gene: TRBV9; j_gene: TRBJ1-2; abundance: NA; CDR3aa: CASSGQQGFNGYTF; CDR3nt: TGTGCCAGCAGCGGCCAACAGGGGTTTAATGGCTACACCTTC
d_gene: NA; v_gene: TRBV7-9; j_gene: TRBJ1-1; abundance: once; CDR3aa: CASSSGFTEAFF; CDR3nt: TGTGCCAGCAGCTCCGGGTTCACTGAAGCTTTCTTT
d_gene: NA; v_gene: TRBV5-1; j_gene: TRBJ1-3; abundance: once; CDR3aa: CASSLDGNSGNTIYF; CDR3nt: TGCGCCAGCAGCTTGGACGGGAACTCTGGAAACACCATATATTTT
d_gene: TRBD1; v_gene: TRBV5-1; j_gene: TRBJ2-2; abundance: few; CDR3aa: CASSGQGHTGELFF; CDR3nt: TGCGCCAGCAGTGGACAGGGGCACACCGGGGAGCTGTTTTTT
d_gene: TRBD1; v_gene: TRBV6-5; j_gene: TRBJ2-5; abundance: NA; CDR3aa: CASRGTGWETQYF; CDR3nt: TGTGCCAGCAGAGGGACAGGGTGGGAGACCCAGTACTTC
d_gene: TRBD1; v_gene: TRBV11-3; j_gene: TRBJ2-1; abundance: NA; CDR3aa: CASSRDSLYNEQFF; CDR3nt: TGTGCCAGCAGCCGGGACAGCCTCTACAATGAGCAGTTCTTC
d_gene: TRBD1; v_gene: TRBV5-1; j_gene: TRBJ1-1; abundance: NA; CDR3aa: CASSLDRGQGTEAFF; CDR3nt: TGCGCCAGCAGCTTGGACAGGGGGCAGGGCACTGAAGCTTTCTTT
d_gene: TRBD1; v_gene: TRBV12-5; j_gene: TRBJ2-1; abundance: NA; CDR3aa: CASGFFPDRAFEQFF; CDR3nt: TGTGCTAGTGGTTTCTTCCCGGACAGGGCCTTTGAGCAGTTCTTC
d_gene: TRBD1; v_gene: TRBV11-2; j_gene: TRBJ1-2; abundance: few; CDR3aa: CASSFRQGGFLAYGYTF; CDR3nt: TGTGCCAGCAGCTTCAGACAGGGGGGCTTTCTTGCGTATGGCTACACCTTC
d_gene: TRBD1; v_gene: TRBV28; j_gene: TRBJ1-5; abundance: NA; CDR3aa: CASRKQGARGQPQHF; CDR3nt: TGTGCCAGCAGGAAACAGGGGGCGCGAGGGCAGCCCCAGCATTTT
d_gene: TRBD2; v_gene: TRBV4-1; j_gene: TRBJ2-3; abundance: NA; CDR3aa: CASSQGASGRDTQYF; CDR3nt: TGCGCCAGCAGCCAAGGCGCTAGCGGGAGAGATACGCAGTATTTT
d_gene: TRBD1; v_gene: TRBV11-2; j_gene: TRBJ1-6; abundance: few; CDR3aa: CASSLDHTGGLSPLHF; CDR3nt: TGTGCCAGCAGCTTAGATCACACAGGGGGACTTTCACCCCTCCACTTT
d_gene: TRBD1; v_gene: TRBV5-1; j_gene: TRBJ1-4; abundance: NA; CDR3aa: CASSLRTGRNNEKLFF; CDR3nt: TGCGCCAGCAGCCTTAGGACAGGTCGGAATAATGAAAAACTGTTTTTT
d_gene: NA; v_gene: TRBV7-6; j_gene: TRBJ2-7; abundance: NA; CDR3aa: CASSLVETGTAAYEQYF; CDR3nt: TGTGCCAGCAGCTTAGTAGAGACAGGTACCGCCGCCTACGAGCAGTACTTC
d_gene: NA; v_gene: TRBV15; j_gene: TRBJ2-7; abundance: NA; CDR3aa: CATSRDLGAMGYEQYF; CDR3nt: TGTGCCACCAGCAGAGATCTGGGGGCTATGGGCTACGAGCAGTACTTC
d_gene: NA; v_gene: TRBV14; j_gene: TRBJ2-3; abundance: NA; CDR3aa: CASSLHPGGKSWDTQYF; CDR3nt: TGTGCCAGCAGCCTTCACCCAGGGGGGAAATCTTGGGATACGCAGTATTTT
d_gene: NA; v_gene: TRBV5-6; j_gene: TRBJ1-2; abundance: NA; CDR3aa: CASSFPGRGVSGYTF; CDR3nt: TGTGCCAGCAGCTTCCCCGGCCGGGGGGTGAGTGGCTACACCTTC
d_gene: TRBD1; v_gene: TRBV27; j_gene: TRBJ1-5; abundance: NA; CDR3aa: CASSPSGQSNQPQHF; CDR3nt: TGTGCCAGCAGTCCCTCGGGACAGAGCAATCAGCCCCAGCATTTT
d_gene: NA; v_gene: TRBV28; j_gene: TRBJ2-7; abundance: NA; CDR3aa: CASSWGGRRGHHEQYF; CDR3nt: TGTGCCAGCAGTTGGGGAGGACGGCGGGGGCACCACGAGCAGTACTTC
d_gene: TRBD2; v_gene: TRBV7-6; j_gene: TRBJ2-1; abundance: NA; CDR3aa: CASSPQTSGSGDEQFF; CDR3nt: TGTGCCAGCAGCCCCCAGACTAGCGGGAGTGGGGATGAGCAGTTCTTC
d_gene: TRBD1; v_gene: TRBV2; j_gene: TRBJ1-1; abundance: NA; CDR3aa: CASSTDRDTEAFF; CDR3nt: TGTGCCAGCAGCACGGACAGGGACACTGAAGCTTTCTTT
d_gene: NA; v_gene: TRBV18; j_gene: TRBJ1-4; abundance: NA; CDR3aa: CASSSDGATNEKLFF; CDR3nt: TGTGCCAGCTCATCCGACGGAGCAACTAATGAAAAACTGTTTTTT
d_gene: TRBD1; v_gene: TRBV5-4; j_gene: TRBJ2-2; abundance: NA; CDR3aa: CASSWGQGTGELFF; CDR3nt: TGTGCCAGCAGCTGGGGACAGGGAACCGGGGAGCTGTTTTTT
d_gene: TRBD2; v_gene: TRBV27; j_gene: TRBJ2-1; abundance: NA; CDR3aa: CASTERSSGSRSEQFF; CDR3nt: TGTGCCAGCACCGAAAGATCTAGCGGATCTCGTAGTGAGCAGTTCTTC
d_gene: NA; v_gene: TRBV2; j_gene: TRBJ1-2; abundance: NA; CDR3aa: CASTLGASGYTF; CDR3nt: TGTGCCAGCACGCTGGGGGCGAGCGGCTACACCTTC
d_gene: TRBD2; v_gene: TRBV5-1; j_gene: TRBJ2-7; abundance: NA; CDR3aa: CASSLADPAGIPYEQYF; CDR3nt: TGCGCCAGCAGCTTGGCCGACCCAGCGGGAATACCCTACGAGCAGTACTTC